Following are 9 T cell receptor beta chains from one sample sequenced in a study of cytomegalovirus exposure and HLA in healthy donors. Sequencing was performed with immunoSEQ multiplex PCR; in TCRdb, only in-frame clones are kept and a portion is missing. The table has hundreds of thousands of clones, roughly 88% seen once; the top ten hold 3.1%. The sequenced sample was PBMCs. These receptors all stem from a woman in her twenties or thirties in good health and CMV-seronegative.

This clone was found once. This rearrangement joins TRBV7-3 to TRBJ2-3; D call uncertain. CDR1 and CDR2 (germline): SGHTA, FQGTGA. The V and J ends lost 5 bases and 2 bases respectively, with 11 bases between them. There are 14 residues in the CDR3. CDR3 in amino acids: CASSLNHPTDTQYF. The CDR3 bases are TGTGCCAGCAGCCTCAACCATCCCACAGATACGCAGTATTTT. The full variable domain, rest sourced from reference TRBV7-3 and TRBJ2-3, is GAGVSQTPSNKVTEKGKYVELRCDPISGHTALYWYRQSLGQGPEFLIYFQGTGAADDSGLPNDRFFAVRPEGSVSTLKIQRTERGDSAVYLCASSLNHPTDTQYFGPGTRLTVL.

The chain carries TRBV7-9 and TRBJ2-5; a weak D match, TRBD1 (6 bases). Germline V gene lookup returns CDR1 SEHNR and CDR2 FQNEAQ (reference sequence). Between the trimmed V and J ends, which lost 2 bases and 5 bases, there was a span of 15 bases. The CDR3 is 15 residues long. In DNA form, the CDR3 reads TGTGCCAGCAGCTTAACAGGGTCCGATGGTGAGACCCAGTACTTC. As protein: CASSLTGSDGETQYF.

The rearrangement uses TRBV9 and TRBJ2-2; a possible D gene is TRBD2 (5 bases). V lost 4 bases and J lost 0, with 13 bases in between. This CDR3 comprises 16 residues. Germline lookup yields CDR1 SGDLS and CDR2 YYNGEE. CDR3 sequence reads: CASSPEGRTNTGELFF. For the CDR3, the DNA is TGTGCCAGCAGCCCAGAGGGAAGGACGAACACCGGGGAGCTGTTTTTT.

This clone was seen a handful of times. The CDR3 DNA sequence: TGTGCCAGCAGCCTACTAGCGGTGAGCTCCTACGAGCAGTACTTC. Protein sequence: CASSLLAVSSYEQYF. The chain couples TRBV21-1 to TRBJ2-7; the tabulated D call, TRBD2, remains unverified against the DNA. TRBV21-1 corresponds to a pseudogene. This CDR3 spans 15 amino acids.

The rearrangement uses TRBV28 and TRBJ1-5; a weak D match, TRBD1 (6 bases). Deletions cut 7 bases from V and 6 bases from J, with 22 bases between. The CDR3 totals 16 residues. Germline V gives CDR1 MDHEN, CDR2 SYDVKM. Here the CDR3 DNA reads TGTGCCAGCACCTCAATTTCCTGGGGGGGCACTCAGCCCCAGCATTTT. This sequence encodes CASTSISWGGTQPQHF.

The chain combines TRBV28 with TRBJ2-7, with D maybe TRBD1 (6 bases). Deletions cut 3 bases from V and 0 bases from J, with 12 bases between. The CDR3 is 15 residues long. Germline V gene lookup returns CDR1 MDHEN and CDR2 SYDVKM. The CDR3 loop reads CASSFRGTSSYEQYF. CDR3 DNA: TGTGCCAGCAGTTTTAGGGGGACGAGCTCCTACGAGCAGTACTTC.

In DNA form, the CDR3 reads TGTGCCAGCAGTGAATTAACCTCAGCGGGAGTTTACAATGAGCAGTTCTTC. Its translation is CASSELTSAGVYNEQFF. The V gene is TRBV25-1, the J gene TRBJ2-1; 8 bases align to TRBD2. The germline CDR1 and CDR2 sequences are MGHDK and SYGVNS. The length of the CDR3 is 17 residues. Germline trimming cut 1 base from V and 4 bases from J; bases unmatched to any gene: 9.

As for this clone: The sample carries other DNA sequences with the same CDR3. The chain is built from TRBV28 and TRBJ2-5; D is possibly TRBD2 (6 bases). CDR1 MDHEN and CDR2 SYDVKM come from the germline V gene. The CDR3 spans 14 residues. V shed 5 bases and J shed 4 bases, with 14 bases lying between them. The CDR3 nucleotides are TGTGCCAGCAGTCCCCCCCAGGGAGGAGAGACCCAGTACTTC. Its protein is CASSPPQGGETQYF.

V and J are TRBV9 and TRBJ2-2; D remains unclear. V gave up 4 bases and J gave up 0 bases, with 10 bases separating them. The length of the CDR3 is 15 residues. CDR1 and CDR2 from the germline V gene are SGDLS and YYNGEE. CDR3 DNA sequence: TGTGCCAGCAGCTTATTAACCTCGAACACCGGGGAGCTGTTTTTT. Amino acid sequence: CASSLLTSNTGELFF.